Following are 6 T cell receptor beta chains from one sample sequenced in a study of cytomegalovirus exposure and HLA in healthy donors. The PCR was carried out with 60 Vbeta primers and 13 Jbeta primers. The table came from immunoSEQ multiplex PCR; TCRdb's copy has only in-frame clones and leaves some out. The table lists some 130,000 clones, 70% to 85% of them singletons. Material for sequencing was PBMCs. All receptors come from a boy younger than 18 in good health and CMV-seronegative.

The chain couples TRBV5-6 to TRBJ2-2, with TRBD1 identical over 11 bases. This CDR3 comprises 15 residues. Germline-derived CDR1 and CDR2 are SGHDT and YYEEEE. With 2 bases clipped from V and 6 bases from J, the junction kept 3 bases outside the gene matches. CDR3 residues: CASSFGTGGAGELFF. For the CDR3, the DNA is TGTGCCAGCAGCTTTGGGACAGGGGGTGCCGGGGAGCTGTTTTTT.

The chain combines TRBV28 with TRBJ1-1, with 7 bases matching TRBD1. The CDR3 length is 16 residues. Per the germline V gene, CDR1 is MDHEN and CDR2 is SYDVKM. V was pared by 4 bases and J by 5 bases, with 13 bases of the junction left unmatched. The chain's CDR3 is CASSSPSSGGETEAFF. As DNA, the CDR3 is TGTGCCAGCAGTTCCCCCTCTTCAGGGGGAGAAACTGAAGCTTTCTTT.

The chain links TRBV6-1 to TRBJ1-5; D ambiguous. This CDR3 spans 15 amino acids. Deletions cut 5 bases from V and 0 bases from J, with 11 bases between. The germline gives CDR1 MNHNS, CDR2 SASEGT. DNA of the CDR3: TGTGCCAGCAGTCCCCCACGGTATAGCAATCAGCCCCAGCATTTT. Translation gives CASSPPRYSNQPQHF.

The chain uses TRBV7-3 and TRBJ2-2, with 7 bases lining up with TRBD2. V shed 4 bases and J 6 bases; nucleotides not matched to a gene: 5. This CDR3 is 14 amino acids long. Germline V lookup: CDR1 SGHTA, CDR2 FQGTGA. Here the CDR3 reads CASSYGGSAGELFF. The CDR3 coding sequence is TGTGCCAGCAGCTACGGCGGGAGTGCCGGGGAGCTGTTTTTT.

The chain links TRBV5-1 to TRBJ2-1; 9 nucleotides match TRBD2. The V segment lost 4 bases and the J segment 4 bases; nucleotides outside the gene matches: 9. The length of the CDR3 is 16 residues. CDR1 is SGHRS and CDR2 is YFSETQ in the germline V gene. CDR3 sequence reads: CASSPSTSGPYNEQFF. The CDR3 DNA reads TGCGCCAGCAGCCCATCTACTAGCGGGCCATACAATGAGCAGTTCTTC.

The V call is TRBV5-1, the J call TRBJ2-1, with TRBD2 identical over 15 bases. The trim removed 0 bases at V and 2 bases at J, leaving 9 bases unmatched. Germline V gene sequence: CDR1 SGHRS, CDR2 YFSETQ. The CDR3 length is 20 residues. The DNA of the CDR3 is TGCGCCAGCAGCTTGGCCCAGGGTGGGACTAGCGGGAGGACCTACAATGAGCAGTTCTTC. Protein: CASSLAQGGTSGRTYNEQFF.